What follows are 30 T cell receptor beta chains derived from one specimen sequenced in a study of T cell repertoires in cytomegalovirus infection. TCRdb used MiXCR to reprocess the reads, holding one entry per CDR3 protein. The repertoire has approximately 180,000 distinct CDR3 sequences, about 21% of them found once; the top ten carry approximately 2.9%. Material: PBMCs. These receptors all come from a human donor in good health (CMV status not recorded). Some clones in this sample may be carry-over from other donors' samples.

Written as DNA, the CDR3 is TGTGCCAGCAGCTTAGCGGAAGGGTTCGGAAATTTACAATACAATGAGCAGTTCTTC. It yields the protein CASSLAEGFGNLQYNEQFF. J is TRBJ2-1 and V is TRBV7-9; D is undetermined. Germline V gene data show CDR1 as SEHNR and CDR2 as FQNEAQ (reference sequence). Trimming shortened V by 0 bases and J by 4 bases, and 22 bases separated the two germline ends. This CDR3 has 19 residues.

This clonotype showed up many times. The chain combines TRBV6-1 with TRBJ1-5; 12 bases match TRBD1. V lost 6 bases and J lost 6; bases outside the gene matches: 6. CDR1 is MNHNS, CDR2 SASEGT, per germline. CDR3 length: 15 amino acids. In DNA, the CDR3 is TGTGCCAGCAGGTCCGGGACAGGGGGCGGTCAGCCCCAGCATTTT. Its translation is CASRSGTGGGQPQHF.

V gene TRBV28 combines with J gene TRBJ2-2, with TRBD1 matching over 11 bases. The J segment lost 4 bases and the V segment lost 3 bases, leaving 4 bases of the junction unmatched. CDR3 size: 16 residues. The germline V gene encodes CDR1 MDHEN and CDR2 SYDVKM. The CDR3 coding sequence is TGTGCCAGCAGTTTGGACAGGGGGCGAATCACCGGGGAGCTGTTTTTT. It specifies CASSLDRGRITGELFF.

This clonotype came up many times. The chain is built from TRBV6-6 and TRBJ2-7; tentatively, D is TRBD2 (6 bases). Trimming shortened V by 7 bases and J by 5 bases, and 21 bases separated the two germline ends. The CDR3 runs to 15 residues. CDR1 and CDR2 (germline): MNHNY, SVGAGI (reference sequence). CDR3 in amino acids: CASTPGPPGVNEQYF. DNA for the CDR3: TGTGCCAGCACCCCGGGACCGCCGGGGGTCAACGAGCAGTACTTC.

Remarks on this clonotype: One end of the junction varies from germline; a read error may be responsible. The rearrangement uses TRBV12-3 or TRBV12-4 and TRBJ2-2, with D possibly TRBD2 on 5 matching bases. The CDR3 is 15 residues long. In nucleotides, the CDR3 is TGTGCCAGCAGTTATGGGAGCCGGTCCACCTGGGAGCTGTTTTTT. It translates to CASSYGSRSTWELFF.

DNA for the CDR3: TGTGCCAGCAGTTCCGGGACAGCATATAATTCACCCCTCCACTTT. Its translation: CASSSGTAYNSPLHF. The chain combines TRBV6-1 with TRBJ1-6, with TRBD1 matching over 7 bases. Looked up from germline, CDR1 is MNHNS and CDR2 is SASEGT. The CDR3 spans 15 residues. The J segment lost 4 bases and the V segment lost 5 bases, leaving 5 bases of the junction unmatched.

The chain recombines TRBV28 with TRBJ1-1; 11 bases are shared with TRBD1. Unmatched junction bases numbered 7, after V lost 10 bases and J lost 3 bases. The CDR3 runs 14 residues. Per germline, CDR1 MDHEN and CDR2 SYDVKM. In DNA form, the CDR3 reads TGTGCCAACAACCCGGACAGGGGGCACACTGAAGCTTTCTTT. Translated: CANNPDRGHTEAFF.

The V call is TRBV7-2, the J call TRBJ1-4; D is ambiguous. The V and J ends lost 1 base and 4 bases respectively, with 10 bases between them. From germline, CDR1 is SGHTA and CDR2 FQGNSA. This CDR3 spans 15 amino acids. CDR3 residues: CASSLVSGVNEKLFF. CDR3 nucleotides: TGTGCCAGCAGCTTAGTTTCTGGGGTTAATGAAAAACTGTTTTTT.

This chain connects TRBV7-9 to TRBJ2-1; 7 bases are shared with TRBD1. The CDR3 contains 13 residues. CDR1 and CDR2 (germline): SEHNR, FQNEAQ (reference sequence). V shed 1 base, J shed 8 bases, and the junction held 2 bases outside the gene matches. CDR3 DNA: TGTGCCAGCAGCTTAGGAGGGGGCGATGAGCAGTTCTTC. Protein product: CASSLGGGDEQFF.

The chain couples TRBV25-1 to TRBJ2-1; TRBD1 matches at 7 bases. After removal of 6 bases from V and 2 bases from J, the junction contained 7 bases not matched to a gene. CDR1 and CDR2 (germline): MGHDK, SYGVNS. The CDR3 extends over 15 amino acids. In nucleotides, the CDR3 is TGTGCCAGCAGCATCACCGGGACAGCCTACAATGAGCAGTTCTTC. This sequence encodes CASSITGTAYNEQFF.

The genes are TRBV29-1 and TRBJ2-7; D possibly uses TRBD1 or TRBD2 (5 bases each). The length of the CDR3 is 13 residues. Trimming took 5 bases from V and 5 from J, leaving 16 bases between them. Germline lookup yields CDR1 SQVTM and CDR2 ANQGSEA. The CDR3 DNA reads as TGCAGCGTTACCCCGGGACCCCCCAACGAGCAGTACTTC. Encoded protein: CSVTPGPPNEQYF.

This clonotype was found many times. The chain employs TRBV5-1 and TRBJ2-7; TRBD1 is a possible D gene (6 bases). Germline V gives CDR1 SGHRS, CDR2 YFSETQ. The CDR3 contains 14 residues. Trimming took 4 bases from V and 0 from J, leaving 11 bases between them. Here the CDR3 DNA reads TGCGCCAGCAGCCCAAGGACAGACTCCTACGAGCAGTACTTC. Amino acids: CASSPRTDSYEQYF. Filled out from reference TRBV5-1 and TRBJ2-7, the complete variable domain reads KAGVTQTPRYLIKTRGQQVTLSCSPISGHRSVSWYQQTPGQGLQFLFEYFSETQRNKGNFPGRFSGRQFSNSRSEMNVSTLELGDSALYLCASSPRTDSYEQYFGPGTRLTVT.

This clonotype appeared many times. The CDR3 sequence is CASSLVGTSRREQYF. Here the CDR3 DNA reads TGTGCCAGCAGCTTAGTAGGGACTTCCCGTCGGGAGCAGTACTTC. The chain joins TRBV7-2 to TRBJ2-7; tentatively, D is TRBD2 (6 bases). The germline V gene has CDR1 SGHTA and CDR2 FQGNSA. The length of the CDR3 is 15 residues. The V end was cut by 1 base, the J end by 7 bases, with 17 bases between.

This clonotype appeared a few times. The chain recombines TRBV7-3 with TRBJ2-4; D is perhaps TRBD2 (5 bases). Deletions cut 5 bases from V and 3 bases from J, with 17 bases between. Germline CDR1 is SGHTA and CDR2 is FQGTGA. The CDR3 is 16 amino acids. Here the CDR3 DNA reads TGTGCCAGCAGCCCAGACTATAACATAGGCAAAAACATTCAGTACTTC. Translated, it gives CASSPDYNIGKNIQYF.

This clonotype was detected ten times or more. This chain joins TRBV5-6 and TRBJ1-5, with a weak D call TRBD1 (6 bases). The CDR3 extends over 15 amino acids. V was cut by 4 bases and J by 4 bases, with 15 bases left in between. Germline V CDR1 and CDR2: SGHDT, YYEEEE. The CDR3 bases are TGTGCCAGCAGCCGCTCGGGGCAGGGGAATCAGCCCCAGCATTTT. Amino acid sequence: CASSRSGQGNQPQHF.

This clonotype has ten or more counts. V gene TRBV7-9 combines with J gene TRBJ2-5; 11 bases align to TRBD2. Trimming took 1 base from V and 2 from J; bases not matched to a gene: 6. CDR1 is SEHNR, CDR2 FQNEAQ, per germline (reference sequence). This CDR3 region has 17 residues. CDR3 sequence: CASSLGLAGRTQETQYF. DNA for the CDR3: TGTGCCAGCAGCTTAGGACTAGCGGGACGGACGCAAGAGACCCAGTACTTC. Filled out from reference TRBV7-9 and TRBJ2-5, the complete variable domain reads DTGVSQNPRHKITKRGQNVTFRCDPISEHNRLYWYRQTLGQGPEFLTYFQNEAQLEKSRLLSDRFSAERPKGSFSTLEIQRTEQGDSAMYLCASSLGLAGRTQETQYFGPGTRLLVL.

J is TRBJ1-2 and V is TRBV6-6; TRBD1 matches 10 bases. Trimming cost V 2 bases and J 0 bases; bases outside gene matches: 6. This CDR3 comprises 17 residues. CDR1 MNHNY and CDR2 SVGAGI come from the germline V gene (reference sequence). CDR3 amino acids: CASSYRTGGLANYGYTF. The CDR3 DNA reads as TGTGCCAGCAGTTACCGGACAGGGGGATTAGCTAACTATGGCTACACCTTC.

This chain links TRBV6-5 with TRBJ1-2; D is perhaps TRBD1 (6 bases). This CDR3 has 15 amino acids. The V and J ends lost 7 bases and 7 bases respectively, with 22 bases between them. Germline-derived CDR1 and CDR2 are MNHEY and SVGAGI. The CDR3 nucleotides are TGTGCCAGCATGACTCGGGCAGGCCGAGGGGGTGGCTACACCTTC. Amino acids: CASMTRAGRGGGYTF.

The chain recombines TRBV6-5 with TRBJ1-1, with a possible D match to TRBD1 (5 bases). Trimming left V 2 bases short and J 4 bases short, with 14 bases between. CDR1 is MNHEY, CDR2 SVGAGI, per germline. The CDR3 length is 15 residues. The CDR3 coding sequence is TGTGCCAGCAGTTACGGCAGGGCTAGAGGCACTGAAGCTTTCTTT. Translation gives CASSYGRARGTEAFF.

This clonotype was observed many times. V and J are TRBV7-9 and TRBJ2-1; D is unresolved. There are 9 residues in the CDR3. Germline V CDR1 and CDR2: SEHNR, FQNEAQ (reference sequence). V lost 8 bases to trimming and J lost 8 bases, with 4 bases between them. The CDR3 loop is CASSDEQFF. CDR3 DNA sequence: TGTGCCAGCTCGGATGAGCAGTTCTTC.

This clonotype was seen more than once but under ten times. The chain couples TRBV10-1 to TRBJ1-5, with 10 bases aligning to TRBD1. CDR1 and CDR2 (germline): WNHNN, SYGVQD (reference sequence). CDR3 length equals 15 residues. V lost 5 bases to trimming and J lost 7 bases; unmatched junction nucleotides: 8. The CDR3 protein is CASSPGTGEGQPQHF. The CDR3 DNA is TGCGCCAGCAGTCCCGGGACAGGGGAAGGGCAGCCCCAGCATTTT.

The sample holds many counts of this clonotype. V is TRBV12-3 or TRBV12-4 and J is TRBJ1-6, with D possibly being TRBD1 (5 bases). Between the trimmed V and J ends, which lost 7 bases and 10 bases, there was a span of 17 bases. This CDR3 has 14 amino acids. The CDR3 is CASTPAGLRSPLHF. DNA of the CDR3: TGTGCCAGCACTCCCGCGGGGCTAAGATCACCCCTCCACTTT.

This clonotype was seen only a few times. The rearrangement links TRBV6-2 or TRBV6-3 to TRBJ2-1; D is perhaps TRBD2 (5 bases). Between the trimmed V and J ends, which lost 10 bases and 6 bases, there was a span of 19 bases. CDR3 length equals 14 residues. Germline V gene data show CDR1 as MNHEY and CDR2 as SVGEGT. The CDR3 loop reads CATLGSGGRNEQFF. The CDR3 DNA sequence: TGTGCCACCCTCGGAAGCGGTGGTCGCAATGAGCAGTTCTTC.

The CDR3 protein is CSARGAGGAPYEQYF. Here the CDR3 DNA reads TGCAGTGCTAGAGGCGCAGGGGGCGCGCCCTACGAGCAGTACTTC. The gene calls are TRBV20-1 and TRBJ2-7, with 8 positions matching TRBD1. Germline V CDR1 and CDR2: DFQATT, SNEGSKA (reference sequence). The CDR3 has 15 amino acids. The V segment lost 1 base and the J segment 2 bases; nucleotides outside the gene matches: 7.

The table lists this clonotype with many counts. This chain uses TRBV7-2 with TRBJ2-4; D may be TRBD1 (5 bases). The ends were cut back, 1 base at V and 1 base at J, with 8 bases in the middle. Per germline, CDR1 SGHTA and CDR2 FQGNSA. The CDR3 is 15 amino acids. CDR3 sequence (DNA): TGTGCCAGCAGCTTAGTTTCAGGGGCCAAAAACATTCAGTACTTC. It encodes CASSLVSGAKNIQYF. Variable domain in full (rest from reference TRBV7-2 and TRBJ2-4): GAGVSQSPSNKVTEKGKDVELRCDPISGHTALYWYRQSLGQGLEFLIYFQGNSAPDKSGLPSDRFSAERTGGSVSTLTIQRTQQEDSAVYLCASSLVSGAKNIQYFGAGTRLSVL.

In its sample, this clonotype was seen a few times. The V gene is TRBV7-9, the J gene TRBJ2-1; tentatively, D is TRBD2 (6 bases). Trimming took off 3 bases at V and 6 bases at J, with 15 bases between the two ends. There are 15 residues in the CDR3. Germline CDR1 is SEHNR and CDR2 is FQNEAQ (reference sequence). This CDR3 reads CASSFRRAGANEQFF. The CDR3 nucleotides are TGTGCCAGCAGCTTCCGGAGGGCCGGGGCCAATGAGCAGTTCTTC.

The chain carries TRBV4-3 and TRBJ2-3; TRBD2 matches 14 bases. The V and J ends lost 2 bases and 4 bases, in that order; junction bases with no gene match: 11. The CDR3 has 19 residues. CDR1 and CDR2 (germline): LGHNA, YSLEER. The CDR3 region has the DNA TGCGCCAGCAGCCAAAGGGTTGAGGGGACTAGCGGGAGCCCAGATACGCAGTATTTT. Translating gives CASSQRVEGTSGSPDTQYF.

This clonotype was observed many times. V gene TRBV7-6 combines with J gene TRBJ2-7; tentative D call: TRBD1 (6 bases). Trimming took off 5 bases at V and 2 bases at J, with 16 bases between the two ends. Germline-derived CDR1 and CDR2 are SGHVS and FNYEAQ. CDR3 length equals 15 residues. CDR3 protein: CASSPRTDSTYEQYF. CDR3 DNA sequence: TGTGCCAGCAGCCCCCGGACAGATTCTACCTACGAGCAGTACTTC.

This clonotype was recorded many times. The genes are TRBV6-1 and TRBJ1-5; no clear D gene. The CDR3 runs to 16 residues. Germline CDR1 is MNHNS and CDR2 is SASEGT. Trimming left V 6 bases short and J 5 bases short, with 20 bases between. CDR3 region: CASSLTAARGDQPQHF. The CDR3 DNA reads TGTGCCAGCAGCCTAACCGCGGCTCGCGGGGATCAGCCCCAGCATTTT.

Details on this clonotype: The germline gene is not matched at one end of the junction; a read error may be the cause. The gene calls are TRBV28 and TRBJ2-1; D gene ambiguous. Germline values: CDR1 MDHEN, CDR2 SYDVKM. This CDR3 region has 11 residues. The CDR3 protein is CANSSPDEQFF. CDR3 sequence (DNA): TGTGCCAACAGTTCACCCGATGAGCAGTTCTTC. Full variable domain (outside the CDR3, taken from reference TRBV28 and TRBJ2-1): DVKVTQSSRYLVKRTGEKVFLECVQDMDHENMFWYRQDPGLGLRLIYFSYDVKMKEKGDIPEGYSVSREKKERFSLILESASTNQTSMYLCANSSPDEQFFGPGTRLTVL.